These T cell receptor beta chains were read from a single sample in a study of cytomegalovirus exposure and HLA in healthy donors. Measured with immunoSEQ multiplex PCR; TCRdb has only the in-frame clones, and not every one. The repertoire holds 150,000 to 170,000 clones, with 79% as singletons. The specimen was PBMCs. The receptors were sampled from a man aged 30 to 39 in good health and CMV-seropositive. Both conserved end residues are part of each CDR3. A D gene is named only where the DNA matches it firmly. Size is stated for part of the rows, as once, few or many counts, or as a class when the clone is expanded.

clone size: NA
V gene: TRBV27
D gene: NA
J gene: TRBJ1-5
CDR3 protein: CASRGQGGGQPQHF
CDR3 DNA: TGTGCCAGCAGAGGGCAGGGTGGCGGTCAGCCCCAGCATTTT

clone size: NA
V gene: TRBV9
D gene: TRBD2
J gene: TRBJ2-5
CDR3 protein: CASSVAASGAQETQYF
CDR3 DNA: TGTGCCAGCAGCGTAGCGGCTAGCGGGGCACAAGAGACCCAGTACTTC

clone size: NA
V gene: TRBV5-1
D gene: NA
J gene: TRBJ1-1
CDR3 protein: CASSSAQGVGTEAFF
CDR3 DNA: TGCGCCAGCAGCTCCGCACAGGGAGTAGGGACTGAAGCTTTCTTT

clone size: NA
V gene: TRBV4-2
D gene: NA
J gene: TRBJ2-5
CDR3 protein: CASSQDGRPRFAETQYF
CDR3 DNA: TGTGCCAGCAGCCAAGATGGTAGGCCTAGGTTCGCAGAGACCCAGTACTTC

clone size: NA
V gene: TRBV5-1
D gene: TRBD1
J gene: TRBJ2-2
CDR3 protein: CASSLAGQAATGELFF
CDR3 DNA: TGCGCCAGCAGCTTGGCCGGACAGGCAGCCACCGGGGAGCTGTTTTTT

clone size: NA
V gene: TRBV5-1
D gene: NA
J gene: TRBJ2-7
CDR3 protein: CASSYSGSGQYF
CDR3 DNA: TGCGCCAGCAGCTACTCAGGGTCTGGGCAGTACTTC

clone size: NA
V gene: TRBV11-2
D gene: TRBD1
J gene: TRBJ2-7
CDR3 protein: CASSYGQGIYEQYF
CDR3 DNA: TGTGCCAGCAGTTACGGACAGGGGATCTACGAGCAGTACTTC

clone size: NA
V gene: TRBV19
D gene: NA
J gene: TRBJ1-1
CDR3 protein: CASSPPGGTEAFF
CDR3 DNA: TGTGCCAGTAGTCCTCCGGGGGGGACTGAAGCTTTCTTT

clone size: once
V gene: TRBV9
D gene: NA
J gene: TRBJ1-2
CDR3 protein: CASSPNHGGGYTF
CDR3 DNA: TGTGCCAGCAGCCCAAATCACGGGGGTGGCTACACCTTC

clone size: once
V gene: TRBV6-6
D gene: NA
J gene: TRBJ2-5
CDR3 protein: CASSYVRGKETQYF
CDR3 DNA: TGTGCCAGCAGTTACGTCAGGGGCAAAGAGACCCAGTACTTC

clone size: NA
V gene: TRBV7-2
D gene: NA
J gene: TRBJ2-5
CDR3 protein: CASSRDIEETQYF
CDR3 DNA: TGTGCCAGCAGCCGCGACATCGAAGAGACCCAGTACTTC

clone size: NA
V gene: TRBV10-3
D gene: TRBD2
J gene: TRBJ2-1
CDR3 protein: CAISEIGGVVSYNEQFF
CDR3 DNA: TGTGCCATCAGTGAGATCGGGGGGGTCGTCTCCTACAATGAGCAGTTCTTC

clone size: few
V gene: TRBV6-5
D gene: NA
J gene: TRBJ2-3
CDR3 protein: CASSKRDLTDTQYF
CDR3 DNA: TGTGCCAGCAGTAAACGGGATCTGACAGATACGCAGTATTTT

clone size: NA
V gene: TRBV23-1
D gene: NA
J gene: TRBJ1-5
CDR3 protein: CASSRAPRRSGQPQHF
CDR3 DNA: TGCGCCAGCAGTCGGGCCCCCAGACGGTCTGGACAGCCCCAGCATTTT

clone size: NA
V gene: TRBV28
D gene: TRBD1
J gene: TRBJ2-4
CDR3 protein: CASSLNQGDKNIQYF
CDR3 DNA: TGTGCCAGCAGTTTAAATCAGGGGGACAAAAACATTCAGTACTTC

clone size: few
V gene: TRBV7-9
D gene: NA
J gene: TRBJ1-2
CDR3 protein: CASSLRQNNYGYTF
CDR3 DNA: TGTGCCAGCAGCTTACGACAGAATAACTATGGCTACACCTTC

clone size: NA
V gene: TRBV6-1
D gene: NA
J gene: TRBJ2-5
CDR3 protein: CASSAEGRREETQYF
CDR3 DNA: TGTGCCAGCAGTGCGGAGGGGCGAAGGGAAGAGACCCAGTACTTC

clone size: NA
V gene: TRBV5-8
D gene: TRBD1
J gene: TRBJ1-6
CDR3 protein: CASSATGGSYNSPLHF
CDR3 DNA: TGTGCCAGCAGCGCAACAGGGGGCTCCTATAATTCACCCCTCCACTTT

clone size: NA
V gene: TRBV18
D gene: TRBD1
J gene: TRBJ1-1
CDR3 protein: CASSQGQGTEAFF
CDR3 DNA: TGTGCCAGCTCACAGGGACAGGGGACTGAAGCTTTCTTT

clone size: NA
V gene: TRBV27
D gene: TRBD1
J gene: TRBJ2-2
CDR3 protein: CASSSKPGQGAHTGELFF
CDR3 DNA: TGTGCCAGCAGTTCAAAACCGGGACAGGGGGCGCATACCGGGGAGCTGTTTTTT

clone size: NA
V gene: TRBV10-2
D gene: NA
J gene: TRBJ2-7
CDR3 protein: CASRGAVLTGEQYF
CDR3 DNA: TGCGCCAGCAGGGGGGCAGTCCTTACCGGCGAGCAGTACTTC

clone size: NA
V gene: TRBV5-1
D gene: TRBD1
J gene: TRBJ1-2
CDR3 protein: CASSLAGQGDVYTF
CDR3 DNA: TGCGCCAGCAGCTTGGCCGGACAGGGTGATGTCTACACCTTC

clone size: NA
V gene: TRBV7-9
D gene: NA
J gene: TRBJ1-4
CDR3 protein: CASSGQFEKLFF
CDR3 DNA: TGTGCCAGCAGCGGCCAGTTTGAAAAACTGTTTTTT

clone size: NA
V gene: TRBV19
D gene: TRBD1
J gene: TRBJ1-2
CDR3 protein: CASSQQGLGYTF
CDR3 DNA: TGTGCCAGTAGTCAACAGGGGCTTGGCTACACCTTC

clone size: NA
V gene: TRBV5-1
D gene: TRBD1
J gene: TRBJ2-1
CDR3 protein: CASSESPGQGTNEQFF
CDR3 DNA: TGCGCCAGCAGCGAATCTCCGGGACAGGGAACCAATGAGCAGTTCTTC

clone size: NA
V gene: TRBV28
D gene: TRBD1
J gene: TRBJ1-2
CDR3 protein: CASSRLRQGGGYTF
CDR3 DNA: TGTGCCAGCAGTCGATTAAGACAGGGTGGTGGCTACACCTTC

clone size: NA
V gene: TRBV4-1
D gene: TRBD2
J gene: TRBJ2-1
CDR3 protein: CASRKGGLAGGNPSYNEQFF
CDR3 DNA: TGCGCCAGCAGAAAAGGGGGACTAGCGGGGGGAAATCCCTCCTACAATGAGCAGTTCTTC

clone size: NA
V gene: TRBV7-3
D gene: TRBD2
J gene: TRBJ2-3
CDR3 protein: CASSPPGSSGRGTDTQYF
CDR3 DNA: TGTGCCAGCAGCCCCCCCGGCTCTAGCGGGAGAGGCACAGATACGCAGTATTTT

clone size: NA
V gene: TRBV19
D gene: NA
J gene: TRBJ2-1
CDR3 protein: CASSIVSRAGEQFF
CDR3 DNA: TGTGCCAGTAGTATAGTTTCGCGGGCGGGTGAGCAGTTCTTC

clone size: NA
V gene: TRBV7-3
D gene: NA
J gene: TRBJ2-5
CDR3 protein: CASSNGPGETQYF
CDR3 DNA: TGTGCCAGCAGCAACGGGCCGGGGGAGACCCAGTACTTC

clone size: NA
V gene: TRBV19
D gene: NA
J gene: TRBJ1-2
CDR3 protein: CASGQRIKGLWGYTF
CDR3 DNA: TGTGCCAGCGGACAGCGAATTAAAGGTCTATGGGGCTACACCTTC

clone size: NA
V gene: TRBV7-8
D gene: NA
J gene: TRBJ1-2
CDR3 protein: CASSLVQGADYGYTF
CDR3 DNA: TGTGCCAGCAGCTTAGTGCAAGGGGCTGACTATGGCTACACCTTC